Listed here are 10 T cell receptor beta chains from one sample, sequenced in a study of blood T cell repertoires in COVID-19. Using immunoSEQ multiplex PCR, the repertoire was profiled, and TCRdb retains in-frame clones only, with some absent. The table includes roughly 350,000 clones, about 90% detected once. Sequenced sample: peripheral blood. These receptors originate from a woman aged 18-35 years who had recovered from COVID-19.

The rearrangement joins TRBV7-2 to TRBJ2-3; tentatively, D is TRBD1 (5 bases). In germline, CDR1 is SGHTA, CDR2 FQGNSA. CDR3 length: 11 residues. V shed 8 bases and J shed 8 bases, with 11 bases lying between them. In DNA form, the CDR3 reads TGTGCCAGCGACTCTAGGGGTACGCAGTATTTT. This translates into CASDSRGTQYF.

The chain joins TRBV19 to TRBJ1-4; D is unclear. The germline gives CDR1 LNHDA, CDR2 SQIVND (reference sequence). The CDR3 sequence is 14 residues long. V shed 3 bases and J shed 2 bases, with 7 bases lying between them. CDR3: CASSISGTNEKLFF. The CDR3 DNA follows: TGTGCCAGTAGTATTTCGGGGACTAATGAAAAACTGTTTTTT.

J is TRBJ1-2 and V is TRBV5-4, with 9 bases fitting TRBD1. CDR1 and CDR2 from the germline V gene are SGHNT and YYREEE (reference sequence). Trimming cost V 4 bases and J 8 bases; bases outside gene matches: 12. This CDR3 comprises 15 residues. The CDR3 nucleotides read TGTGCCAGCAGCCCCCGTAACAGGGGGCAGGAAGGCTACACCTTC. Translation gives CASSPRNRGQEGYTF.

This clone was observed a handful of times. The chain has TRBV3-1 (or the pseudogene TRBV3-2) and TRBJ1-6; D is uncertain. Germline values: CDR1 LGHDT, CDR2 YNNKEL (reference sequence). The CDR3 is made up of 15 amino acids. Between the trimmed V and J ends, which lost 6 bases and 5 bases, there was a span of 14 bases. The CDR3 reads CASSGVTGNNSPLHF. CDR3 DNA: TGTGCCAGCAGTGGCGTCACGGGAAATAATTCACCCCTCCACTTT.

In its sample, this clone was seen once. This chain uses TRBV7-2 with TRBJ1-5; D call uncertain. Germline CDR1 SGHTA, CDR2 FQGNSA. V dropped 3 bases and J dropped 7 bases, with 10 bases sitting between them. The CDR3 has 13 residues. The CDR3 coding sequence is TGTGCCAGCAGCTTCATTGGCCAACAGCCCCAGCATTTT. This sequence encodes CASSFIGQQPQHF.

This clone was found once. CDR3 DNA sequence: TGTGCCAGCAGCCCTACTCCCCGTCCTGAAGCTTTCTTT. Amino acid sequence: CASSPTPRPEAFF. The chain employs TRBV9 and TRBJ1-1; D not resolved. The CDR3 has 13 residues. Germline-derived CDR1 and CDR2 are SGDLS and YYNGEE. Trimming took 4 bases from V and 6 from J, leaving 13 bases between them.

The rearrangement links TRBV20-1 to TRBJ1-1; 8 bases agree with TRBD1. Germline CDR1 reads DFQATT; CDR2 reads SNEGSKA (reference sequence). The CDR3 is 13 amino acids. V trimming: 3 bases; J trimming: 4 bases; junction bases outside the gene matches: 4. CDR3 bases: TGCAGTGCTAGTAACAGGGGGAGCACTGAAGCTTTCTTT. Protein: CSASNRGSTEAFF.

This chain joins TRBV7-2 and TRBJ2-1; possible D gene TRBD1, 5 bases. The germline V gene encodes CDR1 SGHTA and CDR2 FQGNSA. Trimming left V 8 bases short and J 0 bases short, with 8 bases between. The CDR3 has 13 amino acids. CDR3 DNA sequence: TGTGCCAGCGGGGCCGGCTCCTACAATGAGCAGTTCTTC. This encodes CASGAGSYNEQFF.

This clone was recorded only once. The rearrangement uses TRBV2 and TRBJ2-1; TRBD2 might be the D (6 bases). There are 15 residues in the CDR3. The ends were cut back, 4 bases at V and 6 bases at J, with 16 bases in the middle. Germline CDR1 SNHLY, CDR2 FYNNEI. In nucleotides, the CDR3 is TGTGCCAGCAGTGCGCAGACTAGTGCCGTCAATGAGCAGTTCTTC. The encoded protein is CASSAQTSAVNEQFF. The whole variable domain, filled in from reference TRBV2 and TRBJ2-1, reads EPEVTQTPSHQVTQMGQEVILRCVPISNHLYFYWYRQILGQKVEFLVSFYNNEISEKSEIFDDQFSVERPDGSNFTLKIRSTKLEDSAMYFCASSAQTSAVNEQFFGPGTRLTVL.

The CDR3 bases are TGTGCCTGGAGTGCGAAAGGGGGCTACGAGCAGTACGTC. Its protein is CAWSAKGGYEQYV. The V and J genes are TRBV30 and TRBJ2-7; D perhaps matches TRBD1 (6 bases). The CDR3 has 13 amino acids. The V gene's germline CDR1 is GTSNPN and CDR2 SVGIG (reference sequence). V was clipped by 1 base and J by 3 bases, with 10 bases between them.